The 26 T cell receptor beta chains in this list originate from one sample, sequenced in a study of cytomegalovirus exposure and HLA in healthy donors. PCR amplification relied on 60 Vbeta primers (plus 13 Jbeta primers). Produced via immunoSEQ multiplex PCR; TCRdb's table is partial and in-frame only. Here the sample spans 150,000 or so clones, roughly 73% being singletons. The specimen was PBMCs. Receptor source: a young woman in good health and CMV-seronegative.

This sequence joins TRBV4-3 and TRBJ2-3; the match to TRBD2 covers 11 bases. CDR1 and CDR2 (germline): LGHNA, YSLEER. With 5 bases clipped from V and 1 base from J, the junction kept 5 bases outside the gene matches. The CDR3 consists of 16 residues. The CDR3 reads CASSIQLAGGTDTQYF. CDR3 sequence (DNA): TGCGCCAGCAGCATTCAACTAGCGGGGGGCACAGATACGCAGTATTTT.

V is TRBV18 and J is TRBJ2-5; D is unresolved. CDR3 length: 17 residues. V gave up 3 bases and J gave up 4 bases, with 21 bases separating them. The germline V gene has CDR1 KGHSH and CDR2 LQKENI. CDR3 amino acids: CASSPPWVSGDRETQYF. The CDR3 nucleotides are TGTGCCAGCTCACCCCCGTGGGTTTCAGGTGATCGAGAGACCCAGTACTTC. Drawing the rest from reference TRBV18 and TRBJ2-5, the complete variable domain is NAGVMQNPRHLVRRRGQEARLRCSPMKGHSHVYWYRQLPEEGLKFMVYLQKENIIDESGMPKERFSAEFPKEGPSILRIQQVVRGDSAAYFCASSPPWVSGDRETQYFGPGTRLLVL.

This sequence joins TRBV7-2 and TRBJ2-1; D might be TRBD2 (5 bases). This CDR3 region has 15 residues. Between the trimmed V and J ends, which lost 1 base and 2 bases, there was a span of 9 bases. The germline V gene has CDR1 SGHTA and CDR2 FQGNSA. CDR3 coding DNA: TGTGCCAGCAGCTTAGAGGGAGCAACCTACAATGAGCAGTTCTTC. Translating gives CASSLEGATYNEQFF.

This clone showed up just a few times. This chain's CDR3 is CASALTGGNINQPQHF. As DNA, the CDR3 is TGTGCTAGTGCCTTGACAGGGGGCAACATCAATCAGCCCCAGCATTTT. The chain is built from TRBV12-5 and TRBJ1-5, with 10 bases aligning to TRBD1. In germline, CDR1 is LGHNT, CDR2 FRNRAP. The CDR3 covers 16 residues. Germline trimming cut 7 bases from V and 3 bases from J; bases unmatched to any gene: 9.

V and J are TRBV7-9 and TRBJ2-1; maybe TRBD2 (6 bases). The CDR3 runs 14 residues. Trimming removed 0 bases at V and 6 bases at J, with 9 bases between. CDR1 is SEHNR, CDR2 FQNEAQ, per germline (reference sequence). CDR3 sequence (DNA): TGTGCCAGCAGCTTAGCACTAGCAATCAATGAGCAGTTCTTC. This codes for CASSLALAINEQFF.

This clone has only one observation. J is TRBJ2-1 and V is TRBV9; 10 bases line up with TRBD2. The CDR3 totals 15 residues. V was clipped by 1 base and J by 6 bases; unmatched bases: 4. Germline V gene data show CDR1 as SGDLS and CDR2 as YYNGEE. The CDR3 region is CASSVYGTSVNEQFF. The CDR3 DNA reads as TGTGCCAGCAGCGTATATGGGACTAGCGTCAATGAGCAGTTCTTC.

CDR3 DNA: TGTGCCAGCAGCCCCGGGGGAGAAGCTTTCTTT. Its translation is CASSPGGEAFF. This chain uses TRBV7-3 with TRBJ1-1, with a tentative D call TRBD1 (5 bases). This CDR3 is built from 11 residues. Germline V gene data show CDR1 as SGHTA and CDR2 as FQGTGA. The V end was cut by 5 bases, the J end by 8 bases, with 9 bases between. The whole variable domain, filled in from reference TRBV7-3 and TRBJ1-1, reads GAGVSQTPSNKVTEKGKYVELRCDPISGHTALYWYRQSLGQGPEFLIYFQGTGAADDSGLPNDRFFAVRPEGSVSTLKIQRTERGDSAVYLCASSPGGEAFFGQGTRLTVV.

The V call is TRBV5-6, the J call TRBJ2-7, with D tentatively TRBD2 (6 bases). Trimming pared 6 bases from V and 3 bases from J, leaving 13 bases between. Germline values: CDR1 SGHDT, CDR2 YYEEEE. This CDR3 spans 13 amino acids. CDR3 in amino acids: CASTTSTSYEQYV. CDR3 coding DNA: TGTGCCAGCACCACCTCGACTAGCTACGAGCAGTACGTC.

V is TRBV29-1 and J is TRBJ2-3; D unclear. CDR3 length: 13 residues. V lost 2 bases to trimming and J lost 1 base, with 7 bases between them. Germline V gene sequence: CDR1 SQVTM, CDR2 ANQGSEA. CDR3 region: CSVESQGTDTQYF. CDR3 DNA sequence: TGCAGCGTTGAAAGCCAGGGCACAGATACGCAGTATTTT.

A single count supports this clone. CDR3 DNA: TGTGCCATCAATCGGGCTAGCGGGAAGACAGATACGCAGTATTTT. This codes for CAINRASGKTDTQYF. The rearrangement links TRBV2 to TRBJ2-3; 9 bases agree with TRBD2. This CDR3 is 15 amino acids long. V lost 10 bases and J lost 3; bases outside the gene matches: 11. Germline V gene sequence: CDR1 SNHLY, CDR2 FYNNEI.

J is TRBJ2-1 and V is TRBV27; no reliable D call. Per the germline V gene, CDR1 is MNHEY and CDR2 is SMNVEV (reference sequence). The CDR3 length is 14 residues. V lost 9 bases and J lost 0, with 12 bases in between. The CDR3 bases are TGTGCCAGTCGTGATTCGAGCTCCTACAATGAGCAGTTCTTC. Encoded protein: CASRDSSSYNEQFF.

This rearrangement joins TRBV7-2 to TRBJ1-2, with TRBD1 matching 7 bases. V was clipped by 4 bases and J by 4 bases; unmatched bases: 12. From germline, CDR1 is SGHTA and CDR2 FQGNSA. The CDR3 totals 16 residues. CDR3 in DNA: TGTGCCAGCAGCTCAGGACAGGTCCGAGGTGGCTATGGCTACACCTTC. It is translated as CASSSGQVRGGYGYTF.

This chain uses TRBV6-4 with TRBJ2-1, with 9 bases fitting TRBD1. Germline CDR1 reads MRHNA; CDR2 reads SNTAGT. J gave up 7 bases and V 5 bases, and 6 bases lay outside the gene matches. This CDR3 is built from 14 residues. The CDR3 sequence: CASSSQGATNEQFF. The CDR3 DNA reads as TGTGCCAGCAGTTCACAGGGGGCAACTAATGAGCAGTTCTTC.

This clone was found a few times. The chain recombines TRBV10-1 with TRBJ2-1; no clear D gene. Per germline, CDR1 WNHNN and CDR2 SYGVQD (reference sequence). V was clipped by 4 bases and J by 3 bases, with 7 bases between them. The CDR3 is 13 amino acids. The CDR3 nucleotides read TGCGCCAGCAGTGGAGTTATCTACAATGAGCAGTTCTTC. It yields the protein CASSGVIYNEQFF.

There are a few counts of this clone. As DNA, the CDR3 is TGTGCCAGCTCACCACCTGATCAGGGTTACGGCTACACCTTC. It specifies CASSPPDQGYGYTF. The chain carries TRBV18 and TRBJ1-2, with D possibly TRBD1 on 5 matching bases. Trimming pared 0 bases from V and 8 bases from J, leaving 13 bases between. CDR3 length equals 14 residues. Germline V lookup: CDR1 KGHSH, CDR2 LQKENI.

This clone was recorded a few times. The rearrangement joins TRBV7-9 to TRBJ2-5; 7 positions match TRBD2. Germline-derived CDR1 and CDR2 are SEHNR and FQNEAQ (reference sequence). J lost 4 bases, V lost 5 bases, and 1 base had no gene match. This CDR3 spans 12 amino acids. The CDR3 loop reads CASSGLVETQYF. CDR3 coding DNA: TGTGCCAGCAGCGGACTAGTAGAGACCCAGTACTTC.

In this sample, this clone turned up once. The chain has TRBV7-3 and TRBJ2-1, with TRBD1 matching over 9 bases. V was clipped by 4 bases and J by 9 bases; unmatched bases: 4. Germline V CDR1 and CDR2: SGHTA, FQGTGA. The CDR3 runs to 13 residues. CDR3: CASSSTGGGEQFF. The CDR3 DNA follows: TGTGCCAGCAGCTCTACAGGGGGCGGTGAGCAGTTCTTC.

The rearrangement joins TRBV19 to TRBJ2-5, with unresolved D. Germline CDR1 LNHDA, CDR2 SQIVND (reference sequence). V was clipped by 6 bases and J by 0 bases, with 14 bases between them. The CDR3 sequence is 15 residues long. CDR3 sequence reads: CASSMPNKYQETQYF. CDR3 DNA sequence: TGTGCCAGTAGCATGCCCAACAAGTACCAAGAGACCCAGTACTTC.

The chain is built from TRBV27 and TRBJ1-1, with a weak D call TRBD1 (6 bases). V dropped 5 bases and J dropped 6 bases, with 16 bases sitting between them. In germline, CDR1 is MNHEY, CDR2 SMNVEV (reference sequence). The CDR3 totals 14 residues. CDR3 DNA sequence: TGTGCCAGCAGTCAAACCACAGGGATGGCTGAAGCTTTCTTT. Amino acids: CASSQTTGMAEAFF.

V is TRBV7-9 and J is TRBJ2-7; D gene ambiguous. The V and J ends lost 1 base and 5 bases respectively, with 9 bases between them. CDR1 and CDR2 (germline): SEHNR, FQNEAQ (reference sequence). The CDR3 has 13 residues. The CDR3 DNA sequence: TGTGCCAGCAGCTTAGGCGCAGGCAACGAGCAGTACGTC. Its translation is CASSLGAGNEQYV.

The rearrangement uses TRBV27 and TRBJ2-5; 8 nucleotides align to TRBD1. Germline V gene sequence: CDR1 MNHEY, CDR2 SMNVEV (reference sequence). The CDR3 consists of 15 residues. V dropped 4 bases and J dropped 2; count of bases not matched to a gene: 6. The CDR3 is CASSYRGSSQETQYF. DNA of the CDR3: TGTGCCAGCAGTTACAGGGGGAGTTCTCAAGAGACCCAGTACTTC.

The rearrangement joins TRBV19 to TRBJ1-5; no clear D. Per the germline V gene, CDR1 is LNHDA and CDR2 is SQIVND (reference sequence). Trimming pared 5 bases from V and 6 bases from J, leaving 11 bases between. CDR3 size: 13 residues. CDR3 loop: CASSEGVAQPQHF. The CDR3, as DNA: TGTGCCAGTAGTGAGGGCGTGGCTCAGCCCCAGCATTTT.

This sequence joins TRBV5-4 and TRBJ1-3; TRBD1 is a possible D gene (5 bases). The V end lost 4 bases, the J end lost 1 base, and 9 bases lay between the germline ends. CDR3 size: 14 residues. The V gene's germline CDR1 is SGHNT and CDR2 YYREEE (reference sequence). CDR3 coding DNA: TGTGCCAGCAGCCCCGGGACTTCTGGAAACACCATATATTTT. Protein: CASSPGTSGNTIYF.

The CDR3 sequence: CASRPQGSNQPQHF. The CDR3 nucleotides read TGTGCCAGCAGACCCCAGGGTAGCAATCAGCCCCAGCATTTT. The chain employs TRBV6-5 and TRBJ1-5, with a weak D call TRBD1 (5 bases). The germline V and J ends were trimmed by 6 bases and 0 bases, with 9 bases remaining between them. The CDR3 is 14 amino acids. Germline V lookup: CDR1 MNHEY, CDR2 SVGAGI.

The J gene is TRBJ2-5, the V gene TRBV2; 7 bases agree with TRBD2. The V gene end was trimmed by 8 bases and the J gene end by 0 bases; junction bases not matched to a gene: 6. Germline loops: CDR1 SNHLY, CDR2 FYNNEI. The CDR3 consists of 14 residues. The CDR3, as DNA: TGTGCCAGCGATACTAGCGCCTACCAAGAGACCCAGTACTTC. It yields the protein CASDTSAYQETQYF.

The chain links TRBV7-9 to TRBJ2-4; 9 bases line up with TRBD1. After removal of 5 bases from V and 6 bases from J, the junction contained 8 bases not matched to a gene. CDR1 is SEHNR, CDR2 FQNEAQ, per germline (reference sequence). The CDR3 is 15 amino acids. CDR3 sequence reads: CASSLGTGNVNIQYF. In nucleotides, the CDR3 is TGTGCCAGCAGCCTGGGGACAGGGAATGTAAACATTCAGTACTTC. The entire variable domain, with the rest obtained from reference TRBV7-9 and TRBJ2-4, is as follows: DTGVSQNPRHKITKRGQNVTFRCDPISEHNRLYWYRQTLGQGPEFLTYFQNEAQLEKSRLLSDRFSAERPKGSFSTLEIQRTEQGDSAMYLCASSLGTGNVNIQYFGAGTRLSVL.